What follows describes a single TCR beta chain. Its cognate antigen is unknown. The data derive from a study of shared clonotypes between healthy human individuals. The study ran the assay at deep level. The authors split each subset's genomic DNA evenly across several immunoSEQ plates. Generated by immunoSEQ multiplex PCR, the TCRdb table keeps only in-frame clones and is missing some. The sample includes around 2.1 million clones, 85% to 95% of them seen just once. Whole-study findings and limits: Estimated clonotype richness was generally higher in naive than memory subsets.

The ends were cut back, 1 base at V and 6 bases at J, with 7 bases in the middle. Germline V CDR1 and CDR2: SGHDN, FVKESK. This CDR3 is 12 amino acids long. The naive CD8 subset, CD45RO-negative cells positively selected for CCR7, excluded terminally differentiated effector memory CD45RA+ cells. The sequencing input was naive CD8+ T cells from PBMCs. The clonotype originates from a man between 18 and 29 years old in good health. Some clones in this sample may be carry-over from other donors' samples. The rearrangement uses TRBV14 and TRBJ2-7; a possible D gene is TRBD1 (5 bases). The CDR3 sequence: CASSQVGREQYF. DNA for the CDR3: TGTGCCAGCAGCCAAGTGGGGCGCGAGCAGTACTTC.